This TCR beta chain originates from a study of cytomegalovirus exposure and HLA in healthy donors. General study points: The finding came from a later analysis; first-cohort TCR clusters tended to co-occur in the 120 or so validation repertoires. The investigators catalogued 150 to 200 TCR beta chains as cytomegalovirus-associated. The majority of TCR sequences were rare, yet some public TCRs appeared in many donors.

On this clone itself: Its antigen remains unknown.

Here immunoSEQ multiplex PCR was the method, and the copy in TCRdb shows in-frame clones only, minus some. The data contain some 48,000 clones, around 94% of them singletons. CDR3 length equals 18 residues. Germline V gene lookup returns CDR1 SNHLY and CDR2 FYNNEI. The ends lost 6 bases at V and 4 bases at J; junction bases unmatched: 16. The source material was PBMCs. This clonotype was obtained from a woman in her late teens or twenties in good health and CMV-seropositive. V and J are TRBV2 and TRBJ1-5; TRBD1 agrees at 9 bases. CDR3 residues: CASRAPGQGLAVNQPQHF. CDR3 in DNA: TGTGCCAGCAGGGCGCCGGGACAGGGATTGGCAGTAAATCAGCCCCAGCATTTT.